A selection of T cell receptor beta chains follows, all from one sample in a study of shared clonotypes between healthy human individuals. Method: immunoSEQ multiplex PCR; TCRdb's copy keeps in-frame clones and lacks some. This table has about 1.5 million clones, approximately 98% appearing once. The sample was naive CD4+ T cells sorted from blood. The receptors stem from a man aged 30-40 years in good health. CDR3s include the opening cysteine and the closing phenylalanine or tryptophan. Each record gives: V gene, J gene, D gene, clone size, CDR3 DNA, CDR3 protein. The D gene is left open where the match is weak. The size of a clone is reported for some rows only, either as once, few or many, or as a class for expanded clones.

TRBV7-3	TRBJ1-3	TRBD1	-	TGTGCCAGCAGCTCGACAGGGGGTTCTGGAAACACCATATATTTT	CASSSTGGSGNTIYF
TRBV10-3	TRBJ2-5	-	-	TGTGCCATCAGTGAGGCAGAAGAGACCCAGTACTTC	CAISEAEETQYF
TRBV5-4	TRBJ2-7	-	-	TGTGCCAGCAGCTTCGTCGGTTGGACGTTGGGTGCCCCCTACGAGCAGTACTTC	CASSFVGWTLGAPYEQYF
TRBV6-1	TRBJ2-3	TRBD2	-	TGTGCCAGCAGTGGAGAGACGGGACTAGCGGGAGTCCGAGATACGCAGTATTTT	CASSGETGLAGVRDTQYF
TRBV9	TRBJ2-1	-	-	TGTGCCAGCAGCCTTGCGGCAGCCAATGAGCAGTTCTTC	CASSLAAANEQFF
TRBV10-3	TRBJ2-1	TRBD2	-	TGTGCCATCTCCGTAGCGGGAGTCAATGAGCAGTTCTTC	CAISVAGVNEQFF
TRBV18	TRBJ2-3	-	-	TGTGCCAGCTCACCAAACAGGGATCCCACAGATACGCAGTATTTT	CASSPNRDPTDTQYF
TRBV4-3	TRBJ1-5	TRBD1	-	TGCGCCAGCAGCAGATGGACAGGGACCTTAGCAAATCAGCCCCAGCATTTT	CASSRWTGTLANQPQHF
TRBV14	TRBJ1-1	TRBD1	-	TGTGCCAGCAGCCTTCGGACAGGAATGAACACTGAAGCTTTCTTT	CASSLRTGMNTEAFF
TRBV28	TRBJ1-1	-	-	TGTGCCAGCAGTGACAGTTCCTCGAACACTGAAGCTTTCTTT	CASSDSSSNTEAFF
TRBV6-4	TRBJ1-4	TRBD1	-	TGTGCCAGCAGCCGAGGGGGACAGGGGGAAAAACTGTTTTTT	CASSRGGQGEKLFF
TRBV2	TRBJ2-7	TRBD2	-	TGTGCCAGCAGGGGCGGAGCTAGCGGGAGGGCCCCCATCTACGAGCAGTACTTC	CASRGGASGRAPIYEQYF
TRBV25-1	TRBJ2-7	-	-	TGTGCCAGCAGTGAGGGTTACAAGATCTACGAGCAGTACTTC	CASSEGYKIYEQYF
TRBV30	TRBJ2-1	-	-	TGTGCCTGGGCTAGACAGTGGGGAGAAAATGAGCAGTTCTTC	CAWARQWGENEQFF
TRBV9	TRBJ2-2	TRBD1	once	TGTGCCAGCAGCGTAGCAGGGGGCGGCACCGGGGAGCTGTTTTTT	CASSVAGGGTGELFF
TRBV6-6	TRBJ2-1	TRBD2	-	TGTGCCAGCAGTTTAGGGACTAGCGCTGCTCTAGAGCAGTTCTTC	CASSLGTSAALEQFF
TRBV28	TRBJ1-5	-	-	TGTGCCAGCAGCTCTTCCATCAATCAGCCCCAGCATTTT	CASSSSINQPQHF
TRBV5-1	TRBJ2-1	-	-	TGCGCCAGCAGCTTGGCCAGTCCCGTAGGGGTCAATGAGCAGTTCTTC	CASSLASPVGVNEQFF
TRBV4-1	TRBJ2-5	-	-	TGCGCCAGCAGCCAAGGGCAGTTAGGGGAGACCCAGTACTTC	CASSQGQLGETQYF
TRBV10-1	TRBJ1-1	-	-	TGCGCCAGCAGTGGGGACAATTCTGAAGCTTTCTTT	CASSGDNSEAFF
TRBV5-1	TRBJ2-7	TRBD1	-	TGCGCCAGCAGCTCAACCGGGACAGGGAACTACGAGCAGTACTTC	CASSSTGTGNYEQYF
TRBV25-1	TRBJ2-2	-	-	TGTGCCAGCAGTGATCCTCCCGGGGAGCTGTTTTTT	CASSDPPGELFF
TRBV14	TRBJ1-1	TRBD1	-	TGTGCCAGCAGCCGTCGGACAGGCAAAAACACTGAAGCTTTCTTT	CASSRRTGKNTEAFF
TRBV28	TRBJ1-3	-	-	TGTGCCAGCAGTTCCCTGATCCTCACATCTGGAAACACCATATATTTT	CASSSLILTSGNTIYF
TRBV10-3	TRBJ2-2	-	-	TGTGCCATCAGTGCGTCAGGGACGACCACCGGGGAGCTGTTTTTT	CAISASGTTTGELFF
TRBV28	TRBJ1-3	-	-	TGTGCCAGCAGTCCCAGGTCAGGGGCCAGCTCTGGAAACACCATATATTTT	CASSPRSGASSGNTIYF
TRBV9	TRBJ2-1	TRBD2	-	TGTGCCAGCAGCGTAGAGACTAGCGGGAGGAATGAGCAGTTCTTC	CASSVETSGRNEQFF
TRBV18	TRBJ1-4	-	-	TGTGCCAGCTCAAGAGGACAGAAGAATAATGAAAAACTGTTTTTT	CASSRGQKNNEKLFF